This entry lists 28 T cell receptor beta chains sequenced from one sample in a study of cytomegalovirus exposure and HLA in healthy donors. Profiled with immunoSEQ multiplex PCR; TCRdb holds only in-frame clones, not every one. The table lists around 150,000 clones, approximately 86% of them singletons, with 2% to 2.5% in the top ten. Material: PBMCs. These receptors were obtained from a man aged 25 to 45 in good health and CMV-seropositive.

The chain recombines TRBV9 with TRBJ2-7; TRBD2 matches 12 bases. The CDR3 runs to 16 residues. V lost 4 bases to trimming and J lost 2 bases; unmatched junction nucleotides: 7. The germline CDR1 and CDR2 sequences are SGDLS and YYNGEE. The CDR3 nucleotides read TGTGCCAGCAGCCCCCATCCTAGCGGGGGGGCCTACGAGCAGTACTTC. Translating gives CASSPHPSGGAYEQYF.

CDR3 loop: CAWTPGTGFDEQYF. The DNA for the CDR3 is TGTGCCTGGACCCCCGGGACAGGGTTCGACGAGCAGTACTTC. This chain links TRBV30 with TRBJ2-7; 9 nucleotides agree with TRBD1. This CDR3 region has 14 residues. J gave up 5 bases and V 4 bases, and 9 bases lay outside the gene matches. Germline V gene lookup returns CDR1 GTSNPN and CDR2 SVGIG (reference sequence).

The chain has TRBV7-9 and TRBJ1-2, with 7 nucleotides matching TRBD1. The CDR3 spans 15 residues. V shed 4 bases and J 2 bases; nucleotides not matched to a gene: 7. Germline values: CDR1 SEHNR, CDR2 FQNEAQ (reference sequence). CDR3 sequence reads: CASSSGTVPNYGYTF. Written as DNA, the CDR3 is TGTGCCAGCAGCTCCGGGACAGTACCAAACTATGGCTACACCTTC.

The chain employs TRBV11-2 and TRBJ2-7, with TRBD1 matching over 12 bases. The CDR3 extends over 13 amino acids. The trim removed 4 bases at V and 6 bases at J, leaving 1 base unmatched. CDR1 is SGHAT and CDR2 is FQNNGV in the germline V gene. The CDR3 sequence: CASSWDRGREQYF. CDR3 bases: TGTGCCAGCAGCTGGGACAGGGGGCGCGAGCAGTACTTC.

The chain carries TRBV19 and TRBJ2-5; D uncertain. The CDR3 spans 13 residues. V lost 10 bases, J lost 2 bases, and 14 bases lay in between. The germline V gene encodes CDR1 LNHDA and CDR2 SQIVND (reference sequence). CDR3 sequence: CATGPARQETQYF. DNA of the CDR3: TGTGCCACTGGCCCGGCCAGGCAAGAGACCCAGTACTTC.

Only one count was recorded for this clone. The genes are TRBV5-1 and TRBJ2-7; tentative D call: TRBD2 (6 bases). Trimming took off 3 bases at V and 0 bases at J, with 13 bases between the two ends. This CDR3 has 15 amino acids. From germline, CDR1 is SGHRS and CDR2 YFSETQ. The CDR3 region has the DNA TGCGCCAGCAGCTACGGGACTTCTAACTCCTACGAGCAGTACTTC. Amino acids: CASSYGTSNSYEQYF.

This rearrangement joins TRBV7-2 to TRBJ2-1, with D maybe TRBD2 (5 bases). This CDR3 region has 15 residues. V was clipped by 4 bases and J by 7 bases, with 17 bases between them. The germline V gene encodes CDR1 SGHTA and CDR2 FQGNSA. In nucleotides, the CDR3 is TGTGCCAGCAGCTGGGTGGGCTTTTCGGGGAATGAGCAGTTCTTC. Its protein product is CASSWVGFSGNEQFF.

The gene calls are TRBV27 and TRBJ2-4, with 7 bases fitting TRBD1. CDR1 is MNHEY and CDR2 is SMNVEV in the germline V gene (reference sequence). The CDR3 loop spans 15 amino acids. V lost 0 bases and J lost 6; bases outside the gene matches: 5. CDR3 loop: CASSLSGTVVNIQYF. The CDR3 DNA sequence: TGTGCCAGCAGTTTATCTGGGACAGTAGTAAACATTCAGTACTTC.

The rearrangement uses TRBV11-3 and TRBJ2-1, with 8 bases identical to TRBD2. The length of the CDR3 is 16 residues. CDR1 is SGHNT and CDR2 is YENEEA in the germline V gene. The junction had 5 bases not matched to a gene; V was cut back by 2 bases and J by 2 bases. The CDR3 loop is CASSLRAGGTYNEQFF. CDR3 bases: TGTGCCAGCAGCTTACGGGCGGGGGGTACCTACAATGAGCAGTTCTTC.

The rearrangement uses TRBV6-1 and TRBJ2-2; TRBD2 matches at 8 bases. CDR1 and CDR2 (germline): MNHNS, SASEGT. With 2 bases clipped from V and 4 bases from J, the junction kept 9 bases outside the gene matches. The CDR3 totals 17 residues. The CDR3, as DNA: TGTGCCAGCAGTGAAAAACGGGGGGGGGCCGTCACCGGGGAGCTGTTTTTT. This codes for CASSEKRGGAVTGELFF.

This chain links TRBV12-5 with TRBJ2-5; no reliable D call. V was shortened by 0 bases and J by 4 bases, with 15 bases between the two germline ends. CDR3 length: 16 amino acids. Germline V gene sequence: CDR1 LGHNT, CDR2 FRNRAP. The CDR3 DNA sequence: TGTGCTAGTGGTTTGGTACGCGGTCCTCCGGGAGAGACCCAGTACTTC. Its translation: CASGLVRGPPGETQYF.

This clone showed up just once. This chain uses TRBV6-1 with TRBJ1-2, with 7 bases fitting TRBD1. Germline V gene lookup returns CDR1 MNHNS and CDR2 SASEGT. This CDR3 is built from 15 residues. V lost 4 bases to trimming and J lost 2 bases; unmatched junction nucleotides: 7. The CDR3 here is CASSGGAGGNYGYTF. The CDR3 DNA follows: TGTGCCAGCAGTGGTGGGGCAGGGGGGAACTATGGCTACACCTTC.

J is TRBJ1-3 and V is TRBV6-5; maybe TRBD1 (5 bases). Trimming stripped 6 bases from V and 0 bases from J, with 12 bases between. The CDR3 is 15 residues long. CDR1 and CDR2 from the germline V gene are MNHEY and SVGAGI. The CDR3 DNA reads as TGTGCCAGCAGACGACAGTCGTCCTCTGGAAACACCATATATTTT. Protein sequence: CASRRQSSSGNTIYF.

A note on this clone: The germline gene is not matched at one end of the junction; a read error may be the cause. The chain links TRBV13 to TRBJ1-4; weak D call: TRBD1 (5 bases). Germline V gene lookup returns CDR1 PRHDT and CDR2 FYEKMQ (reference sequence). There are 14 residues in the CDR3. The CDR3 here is CASSLWEGVEELFF. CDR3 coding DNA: TGTGCCAGCAGCTTGTGGGAAGGGGTTGAAGAACTGTTTTTT.

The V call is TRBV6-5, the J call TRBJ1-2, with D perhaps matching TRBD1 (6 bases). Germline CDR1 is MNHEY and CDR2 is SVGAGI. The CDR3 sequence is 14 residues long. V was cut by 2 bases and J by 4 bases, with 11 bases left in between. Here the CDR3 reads CASSYSQGFYGYTF. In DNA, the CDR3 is TGTGCCAGCAGTTACAGTCAGGGGTTCTATGGCTACACCTTC.

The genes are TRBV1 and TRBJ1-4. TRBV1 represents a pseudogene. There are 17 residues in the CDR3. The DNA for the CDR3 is TGCACCAGCAGTACCGGACTCCTACCACTAATCTTAGTAAAACTGTTTTTT. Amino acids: CTSSTGLLPLILVKLFF.

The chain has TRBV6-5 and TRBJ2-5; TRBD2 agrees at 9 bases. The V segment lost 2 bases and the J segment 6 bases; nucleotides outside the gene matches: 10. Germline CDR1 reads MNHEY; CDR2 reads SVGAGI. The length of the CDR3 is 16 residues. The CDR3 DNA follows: TGTGCCAGCAGTTACGGGGCTAGCGGGGTTTTGAAGACCCAGTACTTC. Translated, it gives CASSYGASGVLKTQYF.

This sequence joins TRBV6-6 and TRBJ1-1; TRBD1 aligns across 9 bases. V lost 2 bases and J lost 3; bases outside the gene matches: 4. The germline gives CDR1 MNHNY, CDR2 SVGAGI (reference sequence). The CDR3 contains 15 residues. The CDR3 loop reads CASSYTGQGDTEAFF. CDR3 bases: TGTGCCAGCAGTTACACGGGACAGGGTGACACTGAAGCTTTCTTT.

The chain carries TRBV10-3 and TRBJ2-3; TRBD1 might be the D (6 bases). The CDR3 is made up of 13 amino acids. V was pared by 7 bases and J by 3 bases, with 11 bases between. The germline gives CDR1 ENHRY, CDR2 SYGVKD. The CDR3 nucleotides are TGTGCCATCACCGAACAGGGTACAGATACGCAGTATTTT. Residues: CAITEQGTDTQYF.

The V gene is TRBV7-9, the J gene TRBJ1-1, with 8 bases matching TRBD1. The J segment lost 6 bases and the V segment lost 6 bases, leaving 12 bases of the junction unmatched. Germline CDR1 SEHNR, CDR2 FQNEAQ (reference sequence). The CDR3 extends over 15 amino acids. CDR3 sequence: CASSFTTGAIPEAFF. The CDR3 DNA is TGTGCCAGCAGTTTTACGACAGGGGCGATACCTGAAGCTTTCTTT.

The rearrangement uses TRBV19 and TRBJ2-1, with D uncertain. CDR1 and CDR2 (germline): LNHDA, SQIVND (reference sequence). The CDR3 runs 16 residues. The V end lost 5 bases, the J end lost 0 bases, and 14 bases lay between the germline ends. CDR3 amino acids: CASSYDSLYSYNEQFF. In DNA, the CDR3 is TGTGCCAGTAGTTACGACTCACTCTACTCCTACAATGAGCAGTTCTTC. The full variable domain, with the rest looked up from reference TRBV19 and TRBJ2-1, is DGGITQSPKYLFRKEGQNVTLSCEQNLNHDAMYWYRQDPGQGLRLIYYSQIVNDFQKGDIAEGYSVSREKKESFPLTVTSAQKNPTAFYLCASSYDSLYSYNEQFFGPGTRLTVL.

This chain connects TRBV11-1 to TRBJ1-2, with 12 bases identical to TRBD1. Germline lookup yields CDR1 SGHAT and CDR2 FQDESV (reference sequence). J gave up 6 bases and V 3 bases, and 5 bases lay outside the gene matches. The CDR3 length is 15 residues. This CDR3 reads CASSFTGTGGDGYTF. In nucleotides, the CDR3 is TGTGCCAGCAGCTTTACCGGGACAGGGGGCGATGGCTACACCTTC.

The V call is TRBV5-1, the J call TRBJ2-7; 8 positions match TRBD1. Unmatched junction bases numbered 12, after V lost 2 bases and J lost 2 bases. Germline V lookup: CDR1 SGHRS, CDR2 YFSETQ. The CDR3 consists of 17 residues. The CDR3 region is CASSFWGLDRGTYEQYF. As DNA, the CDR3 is TGCGCCAGCAGCTTTTGGGGACTCGACAGGGGAACCTACGAGCAGTACTTC. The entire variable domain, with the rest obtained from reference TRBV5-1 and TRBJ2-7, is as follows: KAGVTQTPRYLIKTRGQQVTLSCSPISGHRSVSWYQQTPGQGLQFLFEYFSETQRNKGNFPGRFSGRQFSNSRSEMNVSTLELGDSALYLCASSFWGLDRGTYEQYFGPGTRLTVT.

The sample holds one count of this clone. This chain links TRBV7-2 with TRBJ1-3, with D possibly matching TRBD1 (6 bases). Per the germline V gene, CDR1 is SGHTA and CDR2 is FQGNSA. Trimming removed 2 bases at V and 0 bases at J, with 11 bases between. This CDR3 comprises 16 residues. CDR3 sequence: CASSLRGSSSGNTIYF. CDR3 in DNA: TGTGCCAGCAGCTTAAGGGGGTCGAGCTCTGGAAACACCATATATTTT.

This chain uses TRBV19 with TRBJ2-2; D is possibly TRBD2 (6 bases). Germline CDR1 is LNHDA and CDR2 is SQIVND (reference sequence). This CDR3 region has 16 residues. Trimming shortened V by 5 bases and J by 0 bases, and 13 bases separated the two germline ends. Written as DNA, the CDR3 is TGTGCCAGTAGTCCCCGGGGGACCCCGAACACCGGGGAGCTGTTTTTT. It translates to CASSPRGTPNTGELFF.

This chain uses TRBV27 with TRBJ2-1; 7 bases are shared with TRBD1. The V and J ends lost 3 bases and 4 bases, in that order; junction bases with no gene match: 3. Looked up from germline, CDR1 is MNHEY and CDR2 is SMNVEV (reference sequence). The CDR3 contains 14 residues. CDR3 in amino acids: CASSFEGAYNEQFF. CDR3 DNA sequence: TGTGCCAGCAGTTTTGAGGGGGCTTACAATGAGCAGTTCTTC.

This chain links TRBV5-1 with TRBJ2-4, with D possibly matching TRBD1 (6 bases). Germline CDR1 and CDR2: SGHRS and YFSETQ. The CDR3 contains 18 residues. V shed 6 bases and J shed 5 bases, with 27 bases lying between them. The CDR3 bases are TGCGCCAGCACGCCTTTTGGTAGGTCGGGACACAGTCAAAACATTCAGTACTTC. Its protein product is CASTPFGRSGHSQNIQYF.

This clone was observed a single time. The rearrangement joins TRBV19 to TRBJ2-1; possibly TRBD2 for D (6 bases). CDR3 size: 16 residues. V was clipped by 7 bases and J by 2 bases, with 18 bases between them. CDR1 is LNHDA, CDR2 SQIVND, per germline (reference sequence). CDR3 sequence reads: CASTLVWGETYNEQFF. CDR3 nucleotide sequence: TGTGCCAGTACCCTCGTGTGGGGGGAAACCTACAATGAGCAGTTCTTC. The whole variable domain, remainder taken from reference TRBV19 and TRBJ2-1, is DGGITQSPKYLFRKEGQNVTLSCEQNLNHDAMYWYRQDPGQGLRLIYYSQIVNDFQKGDIAEGYSVSREKKESFPLTVTSAQKNPTAFYLCASTLVWGETYNEQFFGPGTRLTVL.